The rows below give T cell receptor beta chains drawn from one sample of a study of blood T cells in healthy people across ages. TCRdb used MiXCR to reprocess the 5' RACE reads, holding one entry per CDR3 protein. The data contain about 900,000 distinct CDR3 sequences, approximately 49% of them seen just once; the ten biggest clones take up under 15%. Sequencing input: blood. The receptors here all came from a man aged 25 to 40 in good health. CDR3s include the opening cysteine and the closing phenylalanine or tryptophan. The D gene is left open where the match is weak. Only some rows state a clone size, as once, few, many or a class for expanded clones.

clone_size d_call j_call v_call cdr3_aa cdr3_nt
NA NA TRBJ2-5 TRBV2 CASSGRAGSGTQYF TGTGCCAGCAGCGGCCGGGCAGGGTCAGGGACCCAGTACTTC
NA NA TRBJ2-3 TRBV7-3 CASSRQNTDTQYF TGTGCCAGCAGTCGGCAAAACACAGATACGCAGTATTTT
NA TRBD1 TRBJ2-5 TRBV20-1 CSARDRRTGGLETQYF TGCAGTGCTAGAGATCGTAGGACAGGGGGCCTTGAGACCCAGTACTTC
once NA TRBJ1-1 TRBV29-1 CSGYNTGLARTEAFF TGCAGCGGCTATAATACAGGCCTCGCTCGCACTGAAGCTTTCTTT
NA NA TRBJ2-1 TRBV6-5 CASSRSSSYNEQFF TGCGCCAGCAGCAGATCCAGCTCCTACAATGAGCAGTTCTTC
NA TRBD1 TRBJ2-3 TRBV5-1 CASSIGQGSSDTQYF TGCGCCAGCAGCATCGGACAGGGTAGTTCAGATACGCAGTATTTT
NA NA TRBJ1-1 TRBV29-1 CSARGGPVNTEAFF TGCAGCGCGAGGGGGGGGCCGGTGAACACTGAAGCTTTCTTT
NA TRBD1 TRBJ2-3 TRBV2 CASSGLQGAKDTQYF TGTGCCAGCAGTGGACTACAGGGGGCTAAAGATACGCAGTATTTT
NA TRBD1 TRBJ2-2 TRBV15 CATSSRDRVTGELFF TGTGCCACCAGCAGCCGGGACAGGGTTACCGGGGAGCTGTTTTTT
NA TRBD2 TRBJ2-3 TRBV20-1 CSAITGGRSDTQYF TGCAGTGCTATAACGGGGGGGCGCTCAGATACGCAGTATTTT
NA NA TRBJ2-7 TRBV3-1 CASSQGRQPSYEQYF TGTGCCAGCAGCCAAGGGAGACAGCCCTCCTACGAGCAGTACTTC
few NA TRBJ2-7 TRBV5-1 CASSLAGSTYEQYF TGCGCCAGCAGCCTCGCCGGGTCAACCTACGAGCAGTACTTC
few TRBD1 TRBJ2-3 TRBV29-1 CSTRRTGGEDTQYF TGCAGCACCCGACGGACAGGGGGTGAGGATACGCAGTATTTT
many NA TRBJ2-7 TRBV28 CASSTDYEQYF TGTGCCAGCAGCACCGATTACGAGCAGTACTTC
few NA TRBJ1-5 TRBV20-1 CSARASGRPNQPQHF TGCAGTGCTAGGGCGTCCGGGAGACCCAATCAGCCCCAGCATTTT
NA NA TRBJ2-5 TRBV6-1 CASRGDGYAQYF TGTGCCAGCAGAGGGGACGGCTATGCCCAGTACTTC
NA NA TRBJ2-1 TRBV7-9 CASSKQEHSYNEQFF TGTGCCAGCAGCAAACAGGAACACTCCTACAATGAGCAGTTCTTC
NA NA TRBJ1-2 TRBV27 CASSVGGIGYGYTF TGTGCCAGCAGTGTTGGGGGTATAGGCTATGGCTACACCTTC
few NA TRBJ2-4 TRBV7-2 CASSLTGRGIQYF TGTGCCAGCAGCTTAACCGGGCGGGGCATTCAGTACTTC
NA NA TRBJ2-7 TRBV7-8 CASSLDSGVREQYF TGTGCCAGCAGCTTAGACTCGGGGGTCCGGGAGCAGTACTTC
NA TRBD1 TRBJ1-2 TRBV4-1 CASSQEYRGGYGYTF TGCGCCAGCAGCCAAGAATACAGGGGAGGCTATGGCTACACCTTC
few NA TRBJ2-5 TRBV25-1 CASTPTVQETQYF TGTGCCAGCACTCCCACAGTCCAAGAGACCCAGTACTTC
NA TRBD1 TRBJ2-3 TRBV12-3/TRBV12-4 CASSFRLDRGPTDTQYF TGTGCCAGCAGTTTCCGTCTCGACAGGGGCCCCACAGATACGCAGTATTTT
few TRBD2 TRBJ2-5 TRBV24-1 CATSDSQRGNQETQYF TGTGCCACCAGTGATAGCCAGCGGGGGAACCAAGAGACCCAGTACTTC
NA NA TRBJ2-7 TRBV20-1 CSANSEQYF TGCAGTGCCAACTCCGAGCAGTACTTC
NA TRBD1 TRBJ2-5 TRBV28 CASSLLGQGEETQYF TGTGCCAGCAGTTTGTTAGGACAGGGGGAAGAGACCCAGTACTTC
NA NA TRBJ2-7 TRBV6-5 CASGRRGYEQYF TGTGCCAGCGGGCGCAGGGGCTACGAGCAGTACTTC
NA NA TRBJ2-3 TRBV12-3/TRBV12-4 CASSLGQGNPDTQYF TGTGCCAGCAGTTTAGGGCAGGGTAACCCAGATACGCAGTATTTT
NA NA TRBJ1-5 TRBV7-2 CASSGTGNSNQPQHF TGTGCCAGCAGCGGTACAGGGAACAGCAATCAGCCCCAGCATTTT
NA TRBD2 TRBJ2-1 TRBV28 CASSPLGSGLAGGVYNEQFF TGTGCCAGCAGCCCTCTCGGTTCGGGACTAGCGGGGGGGGTATACAATGAGCAGTTCTTC
few NA TRBJ2-7 TRBV29-1 CGAAGSSYEQYF TGCGGCGCCGCCGGCAGCTCCTACGAGCAGTACTTC
few NA TRBJ2-1 TRBV14 CASSQVRYEQFF TGTGCCAGCAGCCAAGTTCGGTATGAGCAGTTCTTC